The clone carrying this T cell receptor (beta chain) was seen only a few times. Its specificity is unknown. Stable hyperthyroid donors showed no ophthalmopathy during 18 months follow-up. Patients in the hyperthyroidism group, adults aged 18 to 65, were newly diagnosed, under 2 months' duration. The sample originates from a study of Graves' ophthalmopathy and Graves' hyperthyroidism. The study's findings and limits: Most thyroid clonotypes expanded beyond 0.001 frequency were also found in blood. Ophthalmopathy and stable hyperthyroidism were discriminated by a 13-signature model, with roughly 90% sensitivity and nearly 84% specificity.

The CDR3 runs 12 residues. Unmatched junction bases numbered 4, after V lost 12 bases and J lost 1 base. The germline V gene encodes CDR1 KGHDR and CDR2 SFDVKD. The study amplified TCR beta CDR3 regions using RNA transcripts. In the first round, RT-PCR was carried out with HTBI primers, and a multiplex PCR formed the second round. TCRdb ran MiXCR on the multiplex PCR reads and lists one entry per CDR3 protein. The sample includes hundreds of thousands of distinct CDR3 sequences, 20% to 25% of them seen just once. The material sequenced was peripheral blood. The origin of this receptor is a woman aged 18-29 years with stable Graves' hyperthyroidism. The chain joins TRBV24-1 to TRBJ2-7; 8 nucleotides match TRBD1. CDR3 loop: CAAGTGSYEQYF. CDR3 DNA: TGTGCCGCCGGGACAGGTTCCTACGAGCAGTACTTC.